These 8 T cell receptor beta chains came from one sample sequenced in a study of shared clonotypes between healthy human individuals. Profiling relied on immunoSEQ multiplex PCR, and the TCRdb table lists in-frame clones only, not all of them. The sample lists around 640,000 clones; approximately 96% were seen once. As defined, naive CD8 cells were CD45RO-negative and positively selected for CCR7, with terminally differentiated effector memory CD45RA+ cells excluded. The specimen sequenced was naive CD8+ T cells sorted from blood. The receptors shown here come from a woman in her thirties in good health.

The V gene is TRBV10-2, the J gene TRBJ2-7; TRBD1 is a possible D gene (5 bases). Germline V gene sequence: CDR1 WSHSY, CDR2 SAAADI. The CDR3 extends over 14 amino acids. With 2 bases removed from V and 0 bases from J, the gap between germline ends came to 8 bases. The CDR3 coding sequence is TGCGCCAGCAGTGAGCAGGGCGTCTCCTACGAGCAGTACTTC. Amino acids: CASSEQGVSYEQYF.

The V gene is TRBV7-8, the J gene TRBJ2-2; D remains unclear. Trimming took 3 bases from V and 5 from J, leaving 13 bases between them. The CDR3 covers 15 residues. Germline V CDR1 and CDR2: SGHVS, FQNEAQ. DNA for the CDR3: TGTGCCAGCAGCTTTCCGGCAACCCGGACCGGGGAGCTGTTTTTT. Protein sequence: CASSFPATRTGELFF.

This sequence joins TRBV15 and TRBJ2-7; 9 nucleotides match TRBD2. The CDR3 runs to 15 residues. V trimming: 8 bases; J trimming: 4 bases; junction bases outside the gene matches: 12. Germline assignment: CDR1 LNHNV and CDR2 YYDKDF (reference sequence). As DNA, the CDR3 is TGTGCCACCCAAGGTCTAGCGGGAACAGGTTACGAGCAGTACTTC. Its protein product is CATQGLAGTGYEQYF.

This chain links TRBV11-2 with TRBJ2-5, with D possibly called TRBD1 or TRBD2 (6 bases each). This CDR3 is 15 amino acids long. CDR1 and CDR2 from the germline V gene are SGHAT and FQNNGV. The ends were cut back, 5 bases at V and 5 bases at J, with 18 bases in the middle. CDR3 sequence: CASSPWGADGETQYF. DNA for the CDR3: TGTGCCAGCAGCCCCTGGGGGGCGGACGGGGAGACCCAGTACTTC.

The chain couples TRBV7-9 to TRBJ2-7; maybe TRBD2 (5 bases). The V end lost 6 bases, the J end lost 2 bases, and 8 bases lay between the germline ends. Germline V gene data show CDR1 as SEHNR and CDR2 as FQNEAQ (reference sequence). The CDR3 covers 12 residues. The DNA of the CDR3 is TGTGCCAGCAGTTACGGGACCTACGAGCAGTACTTC. Translating it yields CASSYGTYEQYF.

V and J are TRBV5-1 and TRBJ2-2; tentatively, D is TRBD1 (5 bases). The V gene's germline CDR1 is SGHRS and CDR2 YFSETQ. Trimming removed 2 bases at V and 1 base at J, with 15 bases between. This CDR3 region has 17 residues. The CDR3 protein is CASSFGFKGMNTGELFF. Written as DNA, the CDR3 is TGCGCCAGCAGCTTTGGGTTCAAGGGGATGAACACCGGGGAGCTGTTTTTT.

As to this clone: The sample holds other DNA sequences that translate to the same CDR3. The chain couples TRBV19 to TRBJ2-7; D may be TRBD2 (6 bases). V lost 5 bases and J lost 2, with 10 bases in between. The CDR3 spans 13 residues. CDR1 and CDR2 from the germline V gene are LNHDA and SQIVND (reference sequence). CDR3 nucleotide sequence: TGTGCCAGTAGTCCCGGGAGTCCCTACGAGCAGTACTTC. As protein: CASSPGSPYEQYF.

The genes are TRBV9 and TRBJ1-3; 7 bases map to TRBD1. V dropped 0 bases and J dropped 2; count of bases not matched to a gene: 2. This CDR3 region has 15 residues. Germline CDR1 and CDR2: SGDLS and YYNGEE. The CDR3 protein is CASSVEGATGNTIYF. CDR3 DNA sequence: TGTGCCAGCAGCGTAGAGGGGGCGACTGGAAACACCATATATTTT.